The entry below describes one TCR beta chain. Antigen specificity is unknown. In germline, CDR1 is MDHEN, CDR2 SYDVKM. The V gene end was trimmed by 4 bases and the J gene end by 0 bases; junction bases not matched to a gene: 4. The CDR3 extends over 17 amino acids. CD4+ and CD8+ T cells were sorted from PBMCs. This specimen comes from a study of CD8+ T cells in alopecia areata. Overall study results and limits: Normal skin contains resident alphabeta T cells, and these are also sequenced in scalp samples. TCRs were shared less clearly across patients than in mice, possibly for HLA-related reasons. An increase in clonality over normal scalp was evident in lesional scalp, especially alopecia totalis/universalis.

Sequencing templates came from extracted RNA that was reverse transcribed into cDNA. Data came from immunoSEQ multiplex PCR; TCRdb stores just in-frame clones and leaves some out. Found here are about 110,000 clones, approximately 60% of them singletons; the top ten hold around 20%. The chain employs TRBV28 and TRBJ1-6; 9 bases line up with TRBD1. This clonotype was obtained from a human donor in good health. Source material: CD8+ T cells sorted from blood. CDR3 in DNA: TGTGCCAGCAGTTCAGGGACAGGGCGCTCCTATAATTCACCCCTCCACTTT. Its translation is CASSSGTGRSYNSPLHF.